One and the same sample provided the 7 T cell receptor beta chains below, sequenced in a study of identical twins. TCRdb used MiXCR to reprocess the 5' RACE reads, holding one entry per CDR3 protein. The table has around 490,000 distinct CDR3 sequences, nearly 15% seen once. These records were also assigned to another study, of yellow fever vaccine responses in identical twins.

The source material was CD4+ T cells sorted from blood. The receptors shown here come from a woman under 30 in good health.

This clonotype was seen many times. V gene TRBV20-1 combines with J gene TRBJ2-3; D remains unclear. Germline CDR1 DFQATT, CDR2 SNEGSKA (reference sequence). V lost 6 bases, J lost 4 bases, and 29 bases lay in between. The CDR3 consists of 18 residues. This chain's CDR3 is CSAPKIGSFVGRADTQYF. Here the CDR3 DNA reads TGCAGTGCGCCGAAGATTGGCTCCTTCGTGGGCCGGGCAGATACGCAGTATTTT.

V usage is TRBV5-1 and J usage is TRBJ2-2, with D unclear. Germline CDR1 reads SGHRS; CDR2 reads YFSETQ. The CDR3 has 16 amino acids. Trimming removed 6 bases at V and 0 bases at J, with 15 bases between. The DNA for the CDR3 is TGCGCCAGCAATCGACTGGGGTCCCCGAACACCGGGGAGCTGTTTTTT. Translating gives CASNRLGSPNTGELFF.

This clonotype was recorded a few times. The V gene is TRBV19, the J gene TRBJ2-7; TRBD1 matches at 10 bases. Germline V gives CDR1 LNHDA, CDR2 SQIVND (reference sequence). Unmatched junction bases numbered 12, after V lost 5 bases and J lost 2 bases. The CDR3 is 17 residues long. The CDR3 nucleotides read TGTGCCAGTAGTTTACGGGACAGGGGAGGATGGGCCTACGAGCAGTACTTC. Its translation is CASSLRDRGGWAYEQYF.

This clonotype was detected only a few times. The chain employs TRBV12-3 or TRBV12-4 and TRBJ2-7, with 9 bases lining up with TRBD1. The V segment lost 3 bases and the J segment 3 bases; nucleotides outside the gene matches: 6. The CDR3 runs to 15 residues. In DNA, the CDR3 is TGTGCCAGCAGTTTGGGGGACAGGGCGTACTACGAGCAGTACTTC. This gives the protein CASSLGDRAYYEQYF.

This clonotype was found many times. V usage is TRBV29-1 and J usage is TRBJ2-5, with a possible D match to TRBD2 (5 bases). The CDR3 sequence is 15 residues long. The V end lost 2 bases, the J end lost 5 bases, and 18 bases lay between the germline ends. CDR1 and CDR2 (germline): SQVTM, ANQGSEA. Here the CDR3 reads CSVEQRVASLETQYF. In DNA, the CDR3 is TGCAGCGTTGAACAGCGAGTGGCTAGCCTGGAGACCCAGTACTTC.

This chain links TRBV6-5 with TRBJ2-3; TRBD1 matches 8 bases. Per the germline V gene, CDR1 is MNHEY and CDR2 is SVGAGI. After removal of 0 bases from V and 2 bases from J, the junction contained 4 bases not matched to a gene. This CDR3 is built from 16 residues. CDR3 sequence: CASSYSRGQVTDTQYF. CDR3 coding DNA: TGTGCCAGCAGTTACTCACGGGGACAGGTCACAGATACGCAGTATTTT.

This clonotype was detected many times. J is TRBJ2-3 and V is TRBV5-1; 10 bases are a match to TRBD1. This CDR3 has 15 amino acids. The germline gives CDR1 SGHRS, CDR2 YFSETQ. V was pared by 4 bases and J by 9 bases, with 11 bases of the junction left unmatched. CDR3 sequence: CASSLGGQGIDTQYF. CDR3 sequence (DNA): TGCGCCAGCAGCCTAGGGGGACAGGGGATAGACACGCAGTATTTT.